This is a list of T cell receptor beta chains from one sample in a study of CD8 T cells in Susac syndrome. TCRdb called the immunoSEQ multiplex PCR reads again in MiXCR, with one record for every CDR3 protein. The table has about 120,000 distinct CDR3 sequences, around 94% seen once; the top ten hold about 0.28%. The sample taken for sequencing was CD8+ T cells from PBMCs. These receptor sequences come from a human donor with Susac syndrome. Each CDR3 is given with its conserved first and last residue. The D gene is left open where the match is weak. Clone size is stated in some rows and not others, as once, few, many or a class when expanded.

clone_size,j_call,v_call,d_call,cdr3_aa,cdr3_nt
once,TRBJ2-6,TRBV2,.,CASTGGGANVLTF,TGTGCCAGCACCGGAGGTGGGGCCAACGTCCTGACTTTC
.,TRBJ1-5,TRBV6-2/TRBV6-3,.,CASSLRSQGSNQPQHF,TGTGCCAGCAGTCTAAGGTCACAGGGTAGCAATCAGCCCCAGCATTTT
.,TRBJ2-4,TRBV7-9,.,CASSPLHLAKNIQYF,TGTGCCAGCAGCCCGCTACACCTAGCCAAAAACATTCAGTACTTC
.,TRBJ2-1,TRBV24-1,TRBD1,CATSEAHRGSSYNEQFF,TGTGCCACCAGTGAGGCTCACAGGGGGAGCTCCTACAATGAGCAGTTCTTC
.,TRBJ2-5,TRBV27,TRBD2,CASSTSGSYLAETQYF,TGTGCCAGCAGTACTAGCGGGTCTTACCTGGCAGAGACCCAGTACTTC
.,TRBJ2-1,TRBV9,.,CASSSGPNSYNEQFF,TGTGCCAGCAGCTCGGGACCGAACTCCTACAATGAGCAGTTCTTC
.,TRBJ2-7,TRBV4-2,TRBD2,CASSQDLGGGPVYEQYF,TGTGCCAGCAGCCAAGATCTCGGCGGGGGGCCCGTGTACGAGCAGTACTTC
.,TRBJ1-2,TRBV7-9,TRBD1,CASSRDRVNYGYTF,TGTGCCAGCAGCCGGGACAGGGTAAACTATGGCTACACCTTC
.,TRBJ2-3,TRBV12-5,.,CASARGSDTQYF,TGTGCTAGTGCCCGGGGGTCGGATACGCAGTATTTT
.,TRBJ2-1,TRBV7-8,.,CASSLAVRVEQFF,TGTGCCAGCAGCTTAGCGGTCAGGGTAGAGCAGTTCTTC
.,TRBJ2-5,TRBV6-5,.,CASSYRQGGETQYF,TGTGCCAGCAGTTACCGCCAGGGGGGCGAGACCCAGTACTTC